This TCR beta chain is drawn from a study of tumor-infiltrating lymphocytes in primary liver carcinoma (dated by TCRdb to 2015 to 2018). With respect to the entire study: Surgical resection was performed in China between late 2015 and early 2016 on about 5 patients with histopathologically diagnosed primary liver carcinoma. Reproducibility between technical replicate repertoires was high, with correlation coefficients above 0.95 and mean shared-clone rates approximately 0.9. The five patients had tumors of stage T1-T3 N0M0, with maximum diameters ranging from 4.2 to 10 cm. Across five regions of each liver tumor, along with adjacent normal tissue and blood, the study brought together TCRbeta repertoire sequencing, expression microarrays and whole-exome sequencing. Samples yielded roughly 3.65 to 7.13 million productive TCRbeta reads; read depth did not differ significantly between tissue types. Hepatocellular carcinoma (four) or combined HCC and intrahepatic cholangiocarcinoma (one) was present in the five patients, who were three men and two women aged 30 to 69 years. A total of 35 or so specimens from 5 patients went through TCRbeta repertoire sequencing, namely 25 tumor regions, 5 adjacent noncancerous liver tissues and 5 peripheral blood samples. The research as a whole found: Repertoire overlap was found to be higher between tumor regions (mean roughly 36%) than between tumor-adjacent (around 17%) or tumor-blood (around 15%) pairs, consistent with antigen-driven expansion. The top 250 clones accounted for a significantly greater share of the repertoire in tumors than in blood (p = 0.039). The study included only four to six patients, and the authors note findings should be validated in a larger study. Comparison of CD4+ and CD8+ T cell repertoires was precluded by the use of bulk unsorted samples. Because only the TCR beta chain was sequenced and unpaired alpha chains were not captured, true repertoire diversity is likely underestimated.

A constant-region primer and ProtoScript II reverse transcriptase were used to reverse-transcribe TCRbeta-specific cDNA from 500 ng total RNA. Construction of the TCRbeta libraries relied on three nested rounds of multiplex PCR, following a slightly modified ARM-PCR procedure. The first two PCR rounds used multiplex TRBV1-TRBV30 forward primers with a Cbeta reverse primer, each for about 10 cycles. Sample barcodes and Illumina adapters were added in a final 25-cycle PCR using Deep VentR polymerase. Amplicons of 200-500 bp were gel-purified with a QIAquick gel extraction kit before sequencing. An Illumina HiSeq 2500 was used to sequence the TCRbeta amplicons with 250-bp paired-end reads. The study's processing was this. Reads were quality-trimmed with Trimmomatic v0.33, and paired reads were merged with FLASH v1.2.11 to recover full CDR3 sequences. MiGEC v1.2.1b assigned V, D and J germline segments to the rearranged TCRbeta sequences. VDJtools v1.0.0 computed clonotype statistics and Shannon-Wiener diversity indices. Except for diversity analysis, only each sample's 250 most abundant clonotypes were used in subsequent analyses to reduce sampling bias. TCRdb took the public reads, trimmed them with fastp at Q25, ran MiXCR for clone calling and kept in-frame beta chains. All rows with the same CDR3 protein become a single entry with the most common DNA and genes. These V and J calls derive from TCRdb rather than the authors' analysis. Within this sample are 300,000 to 400,000 distinct CDR3 sequences, with roughly 60% of them counted one time only. The leading ten clones occupy 9% to 10% of the sample.

Notes on this clonotype: The antigen this receptor binds is unknown. One base away there is no much larger clone; base qualities are not given.

Spanning cysteine to phenylalanine, the CDR3 consists of 14 amino acids. Of the read, only the CDR3 DNA is kept; its 42 bases are in frame from base 1. The V and J ends are trimmed by 9 bases and 5 bases, leaving 20 bases between them. CDR1 and CDR2 were assigned from the germline V gene as SGHAT and FQNNGV. TRIzol reagent was used to extract blood RNA from unsorted whole blood, while the DNeasy Blood & Tissue kit provided the germline DNA. At the time of sampling, the patients were treatment-naive and had chronic HBV infection. Before surgery, about 4 milliliters of peripheral blood were collected into K2EDTA tubes.

The clonotype comes from a man aged 35-49 years with primary liver carcinoma and hepatitis B virus infection. This sequence uses TRBV11-2 and TRBJ2-7; TRBD1 could be the D gene, as 5 bases match. The sample comprised peripheral blood. This receptor has the CDR3 CASIARAMGNEQYF. The sequence in DNA is TGTGCCAGTATCGCCAGGGCCATGGGGAACGAGCAGTACTTC.